This TCR beta chain was profiled in a study of T-cell reconstitution after alpha-beta-depleted transplantation in children. Whole-study results and caveats: Surviving recipient cells, namely T cells and thymic progenitors, were the source of high day-60 TCRbeta diversity in some patients.

Turning to this clonotype: As yet, its antigen is unknown.

As it was prepared, the TCRbeta library received unique molecular identifiers. TCRdb used MiXCR to reprocess the PCR reads, holding one entry per CDR3 protein. Of roughly 74,000 distinct CDR3 sequences listed, over 15% were seen once; the top ten hold 51%. The germline V gene encodes CDR1 MNHNS and CDR2 SASEGT. The V gene lost 8 bases and the J gene lost 5 bases, with 19 bases spanning the gap. CDR3 length equals 14 residues. Sequencing used PBMCs, mostly from graft donor cells, obtained 360 days after TCRalphabeta/CD19-depleted stem cell transplant. This receptor was identified in a male patient aged 2-10 years who had a stem cell transplant for acute lymphoblastic leukemia, so the T cells may come from the graft donor. The rearrangement links TRBV6-1 to TRBJ2-7, with a possible D match to TRBD1 (6 bases). CDR3 region: CASGTRSTGHEQYF. The CDR3 DNA reads as TGTGCCAGCGGCACAAGATCGACAGGCCACGAGCAGTACTTC.